This entry features one TCR beta chain sequence. Investigators took about 9.1 milliliters of peripheral blood from every donor. Together with a sample-barcoded 5' primer, a J-beta primer mix was included in a second PCR lasting about 7 to 11 cycles. MiXCR, applied by TCRdb to the 5' RACE reads, yields one record per CDR3 protein. The sample yields about 630,000 distinct CDR3 sequences, under 25% seen once. The entry originates in a study of blood T cells in healthy people across ages. This CDR3 spans 13 amino acids. CDR1 and CDR2 (germline): SGHVS, FQNEAQ. Sequencing used blood. This sequence originates from a man aged 65-85 years in good health. The chain recombines TRBV7-8 with TRBJ2-5, with 8 bases aligning to TRBD2. Gene TRBJ2-1 matches the end of the DNA better, so the J call may be wrong. Here the CDR3 reads CASTSSSGTEQFF. DNA of the CDR3: TGTGCCAGCACCTCTAGTAGCGGGACTGAGCAGTTCTTC.